Reported below is one T cell receptor beta chain. What this receptor recognizes is not known. The sample holds no much larger clone one base away, and base qualities are not on file. These data are taken from a study of CD8 T cells in ankylosing spondylitis listed by TCRdb under 2017. Turning to the overall study: T cell receptor beta repertoires were profiled in healthy donors and ankylosing spondylitis patients so that disease-linked TCR variants could be found. Samples of peripheral blood were taken, and for ankylosing spondylitis patients, synovial fluid was collected as well. In total, the full study cohort was made up of 85 to 140 healthy donors and more than 20 ankylosing spondylitis patients.

These reads were obtained on an Illumina HiSeq 2500. Quantitative 5'-RACE with molecular barcodes was used to prepare TCR beta libraries. The authors' analysis ran thus. Disease-linked TCR variants were identified with a new computational method built on a probabilistic model of VDJ rearrangement. TCRdb ran its own pipeline on the public reads, namely fastp trimming at Q25 and MiXCR clone calling, and kept in-frame beta chains. Each record represents a unique CDR3 protein, reported with the most common genes and DNA among its rows. The authors' filters were not applied to this entry. The sample includes 500,000 to 550,000 distinct CDR3 sequences, with over 9.5% observed a single time. The ten most abundant clones make up approximately 6.3% of the sample. The full study reports these points: Some motif variants had previously been reported in the synovial fluid and blood of reactive arthritis patients, which suggests shared mechanisms of disease initiation. The disease-linked clones showed a CD8+ phenotype and occurred at relatively low frequencies in peripheral blood. The disease-linked clones were reported to be significantly enriched in matched synovial fluid samples from ankylosing spondylitis patients. A TCR beta motif made up of several highly homologous amino acid variants appeared to be characteristic of blood from ankylosing spondylitis patients.

The sequence came from a male donor with ankylosing spondylitis. The sample taken for sequencing was blood, either unsorted or a sorted T cell fraction (not recorded which).

CDR3 loop: CASSYPSGNTEAFF. In nucleotide form, the sequence is TGCGCCAGCAGCTACCCTTCCGGGAACACTGAAGCTTTCTTT. The V and J segments used are TRBV5-1 and TRBJ1-1; confidence is insufficient to name the D gene. The germline V gene specifies SGHRS as CDR1 and YFSETQ as CDR2. The CDR3 numbers 14 residues from cysteine through phenylalanine. The read is trimmed to its CDR3 DNA, 42 bases read in frame from base 1. The trim is 3 bases for V and 1 base for J, with a gap of 10 bases between the germline ends.